This T cell receptor (beta chain) was recorded in a study of blood T cell repertoires in COVID-19. Sequencing was performed with immunoSEQ multiplex PCR; in TCRdb, only in-frame clones are kept and a portion is missing. In the table there are 150,000 to 200,000 clones, about 88% of which are singletons. This CDR3 is 16 amino acids long. Trimming removed 2 bases from V and 1 base from J, with 15 bases in between. Germline CDR1 reads SGHRS; CDR2 reads YFSETQ. The clonotype originates from a man between 18 and 29 years old who had recovered from COVID-19. The V and J genes are TRBV5-1 and TRBJ1-1; perhaps TRBD1 as D (6 bases). The specimen sequenced was peripheral blood. This chain's CDR3 is CASSFGVGRGNTEAFF. As DNA, the CDR3 is TGCGCCAGCAGCTTCGGGGTGGGCAGGGGGAACACTGAAGCTTTCTTT. The full variable domain, rest sourced from reference TRBV5-1 and TRBJ1-1, is KAGVTQTPRYLIKTRGQQVTLSCSPISGHRSVSWYQQTPGQGLQFLFEYFSETQRNKGNFPGRFSGRQFSNSRSEMNVSTLELGDSALYLCASSFGVGRGNTEAFFGQGTRLTVV.